The text below deals with one T cell receptor beta chain. The sample holds a few counts of this clonotype. Its specific antigen is unknown. One base away there is no much larger clone; base qualities are not given. This specimen comes from a study of T cells in Graves' hyperthyroidism and ophthalmopathy (dated by TCRdb to the late 2010s). Regarding the research as a whole: Peripheral blood was sampled at the time of initial diagnosis, prior to any treatment. An independent validation cohort of around 20 hyperthyroidism patients and 17 patients who later progressed to ophthalmopathy tested prospective prediction of ophthalmopathy. Following sampling, methimazole starting at 30 mg daily was given to hyperthyroidism patients, and high-dose intravenous methylprednisolone was given to ophthalmopathy patients. In over five Graves' hyperthyroidism patients, the study also compared T-cell repertoires from thyroid tissue with T-cell repertoires from blood. To identify TCR V-J signatures that set the groups apart, the researchers used a discovery cohort of 100 patients, made up of 40 to 45 with Graves' ophthalmopathy and approximately 57 with stable Graves' hyperthyroidism. According to the paper, TCR Vbeta CDR3 sequencing was carried out on roughly 130 peripheral blood samples, which came from fewer than 50 ophthalmopathy, approximately 72 hyperthyroidism and about 17 progressor patients. The roughly 90 discovery patients were divided at random into training and test sets in a 7:3 ratio. Broader findings and caveats from the paper: No statistical method was used to fix the sample size in advance, and group allocation was not hidden from the investigators. In validation, the model predicted progression to ophthalmopathy with just under 71% sensitivity and 72% to 85% specificity, a median of about six months before onset. Most expanded thyroid clonotypes (frequency above 0.001) were also found in blood, which suggests that blood repertoires may mirror thyroid immune responses. Ophthalmopathy was separated from stable hyperthyroidism by a 13 V-J signature model, with about 88% sensitivity and roughly 81% specificity obtained in cross-validation and 80%/75% obtained in testing.

Amplification of TCR beta CDR3 regions was carried out from RNA transcripts. The first round of RT-PCR for the TCR CDR3 was performed with the HTBI primer set and the Qiagen OneStep RT-PCR kit. Libraries were constructed in a second round of multiplex PCR, after which size selection and purification were carried out. Paired-end sequencing of the libraries was performed with 100 bp reads on an Illumina HiSeq2000. On the authors' methods: SOAPnuke was used to process the raw data, with reads discarded if the reads contained adapters or uncalled bases, had a mean Phred below 15, or lacked an exact constant-primer or identifier match. COPE v1.2.5 was used to merge high-quality paired reads, and clonotypes were defined as unique nucleotide sequences. MiTCR v1.1 was used to align clonotypes to the IMGT TRBV, TRBD and TRBJ reference segments. Only V-J combinations with frequency above 0.0001, covering about 99% of repertoires, were analysed. A TCS score was defined as the ratio of F50 (clonal expansion) to E x V (chaos), with BLOSUM62-based TCRdist applied between CDR3 peptides within each V-J. Welch's t-statistics and random forest reduced fewer than 550 V-J features to 10 to 15, which were used in a naive Bayes classifier (R e1071). TCRdb trimmed the raw reads at Q25, called clones with MiXCR and kept productive beta chains. CDR3 protein duplicates are merged, each entry listing the most common genes and DNA. These V and J calls rely on TCRdb rather than the paper's analysis. Within this sample are 370,000 or so distinct CDR3 sequences, with roughly 13% of them counted one time only. The top ten constitute around 20% of the sample.

Hyperthyroidism patients were newly diagnosed, with disease duration under 2 months, and aged 18 to 65 years. Exclusion was applied to patients with uncontrolled infections, other autoimmune diseases, pregnancy or lactation. Diagnoses relied on clinical symptoms, serum thyroxine and TRAb, thyroid ultrasound and orbital computed tomography. Blood from progressor patients was collected at the time of first diagnosis with hyperthyroidism, before any ophthalmopathy symptoms had appeared. Ficoll-Paque density gradient centrifugation was used to isolate PBMCs from 8.5 to 10 ml of fresh peripheral blood. Progressor patients were initially diagnosed with Graves' hyperthyroidism and developed ophthalmopathy during follow-up. Total RNA was extracted using Trizol reagent, and RNA quality was assessed on an Agilent 2100 Bioanalyzer. The TCR comes from a man between 25 and 39 years old with Graves' hyperthyroidism that later progressed to Graves' ophthalmopathy. Sequences were obtained from blood.

The CDR3 reads CASSLVGEGETQYF. The sequenced DNA is TGTGCCAGCAGCTTGGTAGGAGAAGGAGAGACCCAGTACTTC. The V gene is TRBV5-5 and the J gene is TRBJ2-5; no D gene call is confident. V was cut back by 0 bases and J by 4 bases, leaving a gap of 10 bases between them. According to the germline V gene (reference sequence), CDR1 reads SGHKS and CDR2 reads YYEKEE. Spanning cysteine to phenylalanine, the CDR3 consists of 14 amino acids. The CDR3 DNA has 42 bases and is translated from base 1.